The 12 T cell receptor beta chains below come from one sample, sequenced in a study of blood T cell repertoires in COVID-19. Some clones are missing from TCRdb's copy, which holds only in-frame ones; the method was immunoSEQ multiplex PCR. The data show a few hundred thousand clones, around 89% seen once. The sample consisted of peripheral blood. The receptors shown here come from a man between 60 and 70 years old who had recovered from COVID-19.

The gene calls are TRBV15 and TRBJ2-7; 9 bases map to TRBD2. J gave up 1 base and V 2 bases, and 3 bases lay outside the gene matches. The CDR3 sequence is 15 residues long. Germline V CDR1 and CDR2: LNHNV, YYDKDF (reference sequence). DNA of the CDR3: TGTGCCACCAGCAGACCGGGACTAGCTTCCTACGAGCAGTACTTC. As protein: CATSRPGLASYEQYF.

CDR3 sequence reads: CATSRDRAYEKLFF. CDR3 nucleotide sequence: TGTGCCACCAGCAGAGACAGGGCTTATGAAAAACTGTTTTTT. V gene TRBV15 combines with J gene TRBJ1-4, with D tentatively TRBD1 (5 bases). Trimming stripped 0 bases from V and 6 bases from J, with 8 bases between. This CDR3 contains 14 residues. CDR1 and CDR2 from the germline V gene are LNHNV and YYDKDF (reference sequence).

V usage is TRBV29-1 and J usage is TRBJ2-2, with TRBD2 matching 11 bases. The germline gives CDR1 SQVTM, CDR2 ANQGSEA. The CDR3 is 16 residues long. With 6 bases clipped from V and 5 bases from J, the junction kept 11 bases outside the gene matches. CDR3 loop: CSVGTPGTSGTGELFF. Written as DNA, the CDR3 is TGCAGCGTCGGGACACCCGGGACTAGCGGTACCGGGGAGCTGTTTTTT.

This chain uses TRBV27 with TRBJ1-1, with TRBD1 identical over 7 bases. V lost 2 bases to trimming and J lost 2 bases; unmatched junction nucleotides: 5. Germline assignment: CDR1 MNHEY and CDR2 SMNVEV (reference sequence). The CDR3 is 15 amino acids. CDR3 in amino acids: CASSLHGTANTEAFF. CDR3 sequence (DNA): TGTGCCAGCAGTTTACACGGGACAGCAAACACTGAAGCTTTCTTT.

This chain joins TRBV11-1 and TRBJ2-1; 9 nucleotides agree with TRBD2. This CDR3 is built from 14 residues. CDR1 and CDR2 from the germline V gene are SGHAT and FQDESV (reference sequence). The V segment lost 3 bases and the J segment 8 bases; nucleotides outside the gene matches: 5. As DNA, the CDR3 is TGTGCCAGCAGCTTCAGAGCGGGGGGAGATGAGCAGTTCTTC. Translation: CASSFRAGGDEQFF.

V is TRBV24-1 and J is TRBJ2-7; possibly TRBD1 for D (6 bases). CDR1 and CDR2 (germline): KGHDR, SFDVKD. The CDR3 is 15 amino acids. Trimming stripped 0 bases from V and 3 bases from J, with 11 bases between. CDR3 protein: CATSDLLQGLYEQYF. The CDR3 coding sequence is TGTGCCACCAGTGATTTGCTTCAGGGGCTCTACGAGCAGTACTTC.

This chain joins TRBV15 and TRBJ2-3; 11 bases are a match to TRBD2. The V segment lost 7 bases and the J segment 6 bases; nucleotides outside the gene matches: 9. Germline loops: CDR1 LNHNV, CDR2 YYDKDF (reference sequence). The CDR3 is 15 amino acids. CDR3 coding DNA: TGTGCCACCACTACGACTAGCGGGGTTGGGGATACGCAGTATTTT. It encodes CATTTTSGVGDTQYF.

The chain carries TRBV6-2 or TRBV6-3 and TRBJ1-1; D is undetermined. Germline V CDR1 and CDR2: MNHEY, SVGEGT. V lost 4 bases to trimming and J lost 4 bases, with 10 bases between them. CDR3 length: 13 residues. DNA of the CDR3: TGTGCCAGCAGTTTGGGGAGAACCACTGAAGCTTTCTTT. This gives the protein CASSLGRTTEAFF.

This chain connects TRBV19 to TRBJ1-3, with D possibly TRBD1 on 6 matching bases. Trimming pared 7 bases from V and 0 bases from J, leaving 13 bases between. Germline CDR1 LNHDA, CDR2 SQIVND (reference sequence). The CDR3 covers 15 residues. CDR3 residues: CASTTGQFSGNTIYF. CDR3 nucleotides: TGTGCCAGTACTACCGGACAGTTCTCTGGAAACACCATATATTTT. The full variable domain, in which reference TRBV19 and TRBJ1-3 provide the parts outside the CDR3, is DGGITQSPKYLFRKEGQNVTLSCEQNLNHDAMYWYRQDPGQGLRLIYYSQIVNDFQKGDIAEGYSVSREKKESFPLTVTSAQKNPTAFYLCASTTGQFSGNTIYFGEGSWLTVV.

This clone was recorded once. The chain recombines TRBV10-2 with TRBJ2-2; 13 positions agree with TRBD2. This CDR3 is built from 17 residues. CDR1 WSHSY and CDR2 SAAADI come from the germline V gene. V trimming: 4 bases; J trimming: 3 bases; junction bases outside the gene matches: 5. CDR3 DNA sequence: TGCGCCAGCAGTGGGACTAGCGGGGGATTGTACACCGGGGAGCTGTTTTTT. Translating gives CASSGTSGGLYTGELFF.

This chain links TRBV28 with TRBJ2-7, with 9 bases lining up with TRBD1. This CDR3 comprises 15 residues. Germline V gene sequence: CDR1 MDHEN, CDR2 SYDVKM. V lost 7 bases and J lost 2; bases outside the gene matches: 9. The DNA of the CDR3 is TGTGCCAGCATACCAAGACAGGGGGTCACCTACGAGCAGTACTTC. Translating gives CASIPRQGVTYEQYF.

This chain connects TRBV9 to TRBJ2-1; 7 bases map to TRBD2. J lost 4 bases, V lost 0 bases, and 4 bases had no gene match. The germline V gene has CDR1 SGDLS and CDR2 YYNGEE. This CDR3 has 15 residues. The CDR3 bases are TGTGCCAGCAGCGTAGTAAGCGGGGAATACAATGAGCAGTTCTTC. As protein: CASSVVSGEYNEQFF.